This T cell receptor (beta chain) was sequenced during a study of Ad26.COV2.S vaccination and SARS-CoV-2 variants. Overall study context: Within the COV1001 Ad26.COV2.S trial arm, the donor was enrolled. Study findings and constraints: There was a possibility that the TCR breadth and depth analyses underestimated total T cell responses. People who got the vaccine had more spike-specific TCR breadth than people who got placebo.

Remarks on this clone: Its matching antigen is unknown.

Treatment denoted: roughly 19 received Ad26.COV2.S at low or high dose, single or two shots; about 5 received placebo; per-sample allocation not given. Day 63 after the first vaccine or placebo injection was the time point for sampling. Produced via immunoSEQ multiplex PCR; TCRdb's table is partial and in-frame only. The sample shows 450,000 to 550,000 clones, approximately 92% of them seen only once. Germline V gene data show CDR1 as LGHNA and CDR2 as YSLEER. The junction had 13 bases not matched to a gene; V was cut back by 1 base and J by 7 bases. The CDR3 has 18 residues. This specimen was peripheral blood, taken in a trial of Ad26.COV2.S vaccine versus placebo. This rearrangement joins TRBV4-3 to TRBJ2-3, with 11 bases lining up with TRBD2. The sequence derives from a person between 18 and 59 years old who received the Ad26.COV2.S COVID-19 vaccine or a placebo. For the CDR3, the DNA is TGCGCCAGCAGCCAAGCTCGAACTAGCGGGGGCCCCCCGTATACGCAGTATTTT. It is translated as CASSQARTSGGPPYTQYF.